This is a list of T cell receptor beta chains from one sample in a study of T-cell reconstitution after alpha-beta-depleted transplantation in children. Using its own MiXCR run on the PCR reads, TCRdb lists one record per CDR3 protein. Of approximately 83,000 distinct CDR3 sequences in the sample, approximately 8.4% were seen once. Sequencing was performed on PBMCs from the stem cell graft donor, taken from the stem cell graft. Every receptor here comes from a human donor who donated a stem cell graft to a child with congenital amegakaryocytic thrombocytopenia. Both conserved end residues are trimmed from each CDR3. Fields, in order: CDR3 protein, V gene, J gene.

cdr3_aa: ASSLPGGAYEQY
v_call: TRBV28
j_call: TRBJ2-7

cdr3_aa: ASSYSKLAGSYEQY
v_call: TRBV6-5
j_call: TRBJ2-7

cdr3_aa: ASSSEGGRSTDTQY
v_call: TRBV6-5
j_call: TRBJ2-3

cdr3_aa: ASSFVQEDRETQY
v_call: TRBV7-2
j_call: TRBJ2-5

cdr3_aa: ASRRTGTGNTGELF
v_call: TRBV12-3/TRBV12-4
j_call: TRBJ2-2

cdr3_aa: SVEYRGSDTQY
v_call: TRBV29-1
j_call: TRBJ2-3

cdr3_aa: ASRLLGGSDTGELF
v_call: TRBV7-2
j_call: TRBJ2-2

cdr3_aa: ASSQVRGRGGTEAF
v_call: TRBV3-1
j_call: TRBJ1-1

cdr3_aa: ASSLGGWGFSEQY
v_call: TRBV7-2
j_call: TRBJ2-7

cdr3_aa: ASSLAGTTHTGELF
v_call: TRBV5-5
j_call: TRBJ2-2

cdr3_aa: ASSQDGTEDTEAF
v_call: TRBV4-2
j_call: TRBJ1-1

cdr3_aa: ASRTAGQGNEKLF
v_call: TRBV28
j_call: TRBJ1-4

cdr3_aa: SVAGARDTEAF
v_call: TRBV29-1
j_call: TRBJ1-1

cdr3_aa: SAPGASSGYGYT
v_call: TRBV20-1
j_call: TRBJ1-2

cdr3_aa: ASSPGQSNGYT
v_call: TRBV18
j_call: TRBJ1-2

cdr3_aa: ASSLTGQDEELYT
v_call: TRBV7-8
j_call: TRBJ1-2

cdr3_aa: SAPLQRNNSPLH
v_call: TRBV20-1
j_call: TRBJ1-6

cdr3_aa: ASSHPPLAGSTDTQY
v_call: TRBV5-1
j_call: TRBJ2-3

cdr3_aa: ASSSRPGSSYEQY
v_call: TRBV7-9
j_call: TRBJ2-7

cdr3_aa: ASSSSGLTYEQY
v_call: TRBV5-1
j_call: TRBJ2-7

cdr3_aa: ASSHKAGPSFPDEQF
v_call: TRBV5-1
j_call: TRBJ2-1

cdr3_aa: ASSLVGWKNSGGYT
v_call: TRBV5-1
j_call: TRBJ1-2

cdr3_aa: SASGGATNEKLF
v_call: TRBV20-1
j_call: TRBJ1-4

cdr3_aa: ASSTSRDSYEQY
v_call: TRBV5-5
j_call: TRBJ2-7

cdr3_aa: SALLDSGNTIY
v_call: TRBV20-1
j_call: TRBJ1-3

cdr3_aa: ASSLVLAGGGQF
v_call: TRBV7-2
j_call: TRBJ2-1

cdr3_aa: RRLRDSGPYEQY
v_call: TRBV20-1
j_call: TRBJ2-7

cdr3_aa: ASSLQGHSGANVLT
v_call: TRBV7-2
j_call: TRBJ2-6